The next 25 T cell receptor beta chains were all read from a single sample in a study of T cell responses to AZD1222 COVID-19 vaccine (dated by TCRdb to the early 2020s). Taken with the paper, the label for time point translates to: about 28 days (+/-7) after the second vaccine dose. Library preparation employed the immunoSEQ multiplex PCR assay. TCRdb limited this immuneACCESS table to in-frame rearrangements with V and J called. A share of clones is missing; checked studies link under half to unresolved V genes, and the rest is unexplained. The sample table lists 150,000 to 200,000 clones, around 88% of them with a count of one. The ten largest clones take up 11% of the sample. Sequencing used peripheral blood, obtained 28 days after the second AZD1222 dose. These receptors were obtained from an adult who received the AZD1222 COVID-19 vaccine.

This rearrangement joins TRBV5-1 to TRBJ1-6, with D possibly being TRBD1 (5 bases). CDR3 length: 14 amino acids. In germline, CDR1 is SGHRS, CDR2 YFSETQ. V lost 0 bases and J lost 10, with 11 bases in between. The CDR3: CASSLGRGRSPLHF. The CDR3 region has the DNA TGCGCCAGCAGCTTGGGTAGGGGACGGTCACCCCTCCACTTT.

The chain links TRBV6-2 or TRBV6-3 to TRBJ2-3; 10 bases map to TRBD1. V dropped 5 bases and J dropped 2; count of bases not matched to a gene: 4. Per the germline V gene, CDR1 is MNHEY and CDR2 is SVGEGT. The CDR3 has 15 residues. CDR3 coding DNA: TGTGCCAGCAGTGCCGGGACAGGGGCCACAGATACGCAGTATTTT. Its protein product is CASSAGTGATDTQYF.

The chain couples TRBV12-5 to TRBJ1-4; perhaps TRBD1 as D (5 bases). The CDR3 totals 15 residues. The germline CDR1 and CDR2 sequences are LGHNT and FRNRAP. Between the trimmed V and J ends, which lost 1 base and 3 bases, there was a span of 9 bases. The CDR3 is CASGLGDRSNEKLFF. The CDR3 DNA sequence: TGTGCTAGTGGTTTGGGGGACCGGTCTAATGAAAAACTGTTTTTT.

The chain recombines TRBV6-5 with TRBJ1-5; TRBD1 matches 9 bases. Per the germline V gene, CDR1 is MNHEY and CDR2 is SVGAGI. This CDR3 comprises 16 residues. The junction had 5 bases not matched to a gene; V was cut back by 0 bases and J by 5 bases. CDR3 DNA: TGTGCCAGCAGTTACTCGTACAGGGGGCAGGATCAGCCCCAGCATTTT. Translation gives CASSYSYRGQDQPQHF.

The chain carries TRBV12-3 or TRBV12-4 and TRBJ1-6; TRBD1 might be the D (5 bases). The CDR3 has 13 residues. V was pared by 5 bases and J by 10 bases, with 12 bases between. The CDR3 coding sequence is TGTGCCAGCAGTCCGGGGGTGTCCTCACCCCTCCACTTT. It specifies CASSPGVSSPLHF.

CDR3 amino acids: CASSFQETQYF. CDR3 DNA: TGTGCCAGCAGCTTTCAAGAGACCCAGTACTTC. V gene TRBV5-4 combines with J gene TRBJ2-5; D is undetermined. Germline values: CDR1 SGHNT, CDR2 YYREEE (reference sequence). The CDR3 covers 11 residues. V lost 2 bases to trimming and J lost 2 bases, with 1 base between them.

J is TRBJ2-2 and V is TRBV5-6; D is undetermined. CDR3 length: 13 amino acids. CDR1 SGHDT and CDR2 YYEEEE come from the germline V gene. Deletions cut 4 bases from V and 5 bases from J, with 9 bases between. The CDR3 DNA is TGTGCCAGCAGCCCGCACACGACCGGGGAGCTGTTTTTT. This gives the protein CASSPHTTGELFF.

This clone showed up just once. The chain employs TRBV5-1 and TRBJ1-4, with D unresolved. Germline V gene sequence: CDR1 SGHRS, CDR2 YFSETQ. CDR3 length equals 15 residues. Trimming shortened V by 1 base and J by 0 bases, and 7 bases separated the two germline ends. The CDR3, as DNA: TGCGCCAGCAGCTTGAGTCTTGCAACTAATGAAAAACTGTTTTTT. Encoded protein: CASSLSLATNEKLFF.

V and J are TRBV5-1 and TRBJ2-3; D uncertain. CDR1 and CDR2 (germline): SGHRS, YFSETQ. The CDR3 has 15 amino acids. The V end was cut by 1 base, the J end by 4 bases, with 13 bases between. The CDR3: CASSLNLVRADTQYF. CDR3 sequence (DNA): TGCGCCAGCAGCTTGAATCTGGTTCGGGCAGATACGCAGTATTTT.

CDR3 protein: CASRLDRSYNSPLHF. CDR3 bases: TGTGCCAGCAGACTTGACAGATCCTATAATTCACCCCTCCACTTT. V is TRBV14 and J is TRBJ1-6; TRBD1 is a possible D gene (5 bases). Trimming left V 6 bases short and J 1 base short, with 10 bases between. The CDR3 has 15 residues. Germline V gene sequence: CDR1 SGHDN, CDR2 FVKESK.

The V gene is TRBV2, the J gene TRBJ2-5; D unclear. The length of the CDR3 is 18 residues. Germline assignment: CDR1 SNHLY and CDR2 FYNNEI. V was shortened by 3 bases and J by 2 bases, with 22 bases between the two germline ends. CDR3 loop: CASSDHLSGQAQQETQYF. The CDR3 DNA reads as TGTGCCAGCAGTGACCACCTCTCTGGGCAGGCTCAACAAGAGACCCAGTACTTC.

This chain joins TRBV5-1 and TRBJ1-1; D remains ambiguous. The CDR3 contains 15 residues. V lost 0 bases, J lost 2 bases, and 11 bases lay in between. Germline values: CDR1 SGHRS, CDR2 YFSETQ. The chain's CDR3 is CASSLDARPNTEAFF. CDR3 sequence (DNA): TGCGCCAGCAGCTTGGACGCCCGGCCCAACACTGAAGCTTTCTTT.

The rearrangement uses TRBV2 and TRBJ1-5, with 8 positions matching TRBD1. The V and J ends lost 7 bases and 5 bases, in that order; junction bases with no gene match: 7. The CDR3 totals 14 residues. Germline V gene data show CDR1 as SNHLY and CDR2 as FYNNEI. Here the CDR3 DNA reads TGTGCCAGCAACGGACAGGGCGGAGATCAGCCCCAGCATTTT. Translation: CASNGQGGDQPQHF. The full variable domain, with the rest looked up from reference TRBV2 and TRBJ1-5, is EPEVTQTPSHQVTQMGQEVILRCVPISNHLYFYWYRQILGQKVEFLVSFYNNEISEKSEIFDDQFSVERPDGSNFTLKIRSTKLEDSAMYFCASNGQGGDQPQHFGDGTRLSIL.

The chain joins TRBV5-4 to TRBJ1-4, with 8 bases lining up with TRBD1. This CDR3 is 17 amino acids long. CDR1 is SGHNT and CDR2 is YYREEE in the germline V gene (reference sequence). The ends lost 4 bases at V and 0 bases at J; junction bases unmatched: 8. CDR3 coding DNA: TGTGCCAGCAGCCGAGAGACAGGGGCCCCAACTAATGAAAAACTGTTTTTT. Its translation is CASSRETGAPTNEKLFF.

The rearrangement joins TRBV7-8 to TRBJ2-7; D is unclear. Trimming stripped 0 bases from V and 2 bases from J, with 20 bases between. The CDR3 is 18 amino acids. Germline CDR1 is SGHVS and CDR2 is FQNEAQ. For the CDR3, the DNA is TGTGCCAGCAGCTTAGCGGTCCATACCCTAGGGATCACCTACGAGCAGTACTTC. Its translation: CASSLAVHTLGITYEQYF.

The chain joins TRBV7-8 to TRBJ1-5; D is possibly TRBD1 (5 bases). Trimming took off 0 bases at V and 5 bases at J, with 8 bases between the two ends. Germline V lookup: CDR1 SGHVS, CDR2 FQNEAQ. The CDR3 contains 14 residues. The CDR3 DNA reads as TGTGCCAGCAGCTTAGCGGGGACCTATCAGCCCCAGCATTTT. It is translated as CASSLAGTYQPQHF.

The genes are TRBV7-9 and TRBJ2-1, with 7 positions matching TRBD1. The CDR3 spans 16 residues. Trimming at V came to 2 bases and at J to 4 bases, leaving 8 bases not matched to a gene. Germline CDR1 SEHNR, CDR2 FQNEAQ (reference sequence). CDR3: CASSLMRQGNYNEQFF. In DNA form, the CDR3 reads TGTGCCAGCAGCTTAATGCGACAGGGAAATTACAATGAGCAGTTCTTC.

The chain combines TRBV25-1 with TRBJ1-4, with 7 nucleotides matching TRBD1. The CDR3 spans 13 residues. Per germline, CDR1 MGHDK and CDR2 SYGVNS. The J segment lost 7 bases and the V segment lost 4 bases, leaving 3 bases of the junction unmatched. The DNA of the CDR3 is TGTGCCAGCAGTGGACAGGGTAGTGAAAAACTGTTTTTT. Its protein product is CASSGQGSEKLFF.

The rearrangement links TRBV6-1 to TRBJ2-1, with 11 bases fitting TRBD2. Looked up from germline, CDR1 is MNHNS and CDR2 is SASEGT. This CDR3 has 16 residues. With 4 bases clipped from V and 4 bases from J, the junction kept 6 bases outside the gene matches. DNA of the CDR3: TGTGCCAGCAGTGGACCTAGCGGGGGGCGTTACAATGAGCAGTTCTTC. Translation: CASSGPSGGRYNEQFF.

This chain joins TRBV28 and TRBJ1-1; D is unclear. This CDR3 has 14 residues. Per the germline V gene, CDR1 is MDHEN and CDR2 is SYDVKM. The V and J ends lost 7 bases and 6 bases respectively, with 18 bases between them. The CDR3 loop reads CASTSLAGGAEAFF. The CDR3 coding sequence is TGTGCCAGCACCTCCCTCGCCGGTGGGGCTGAAGCTTTCTTT.

The genes are TRBV7-2 and TRBJ1-4; a possible D gene is TRBD1 (6 bases). Germline V gene data show CDR1 as SGHTA and CDR2 as FQGNSA. Deletions cut 5 bases from V and 1 base from J, with 11 bases between. The CDR3 length is 15 residues. CDR3 sequence reads: CASSRLQGTNEKLFF. The CDR3 nucleotides are TGTGCCAGCAGCCGTCTACAGGGAACTAATGAAAAACTGTTTTTT.

The V and J genes are TRBV3-1 (or the pseudogene TRBV3-2) and TRBJ2-7; 8 nucleotides agree with TRBD1. The CDR3 is made up of 14 amino acids. Germline V gene sequence: CDR1 LGHDT, CDR2 YNNKEL (reference sequence). V shed 0 bases, J shed 5 bases, and the junction held 3 bases outside the gene matches. For the CDR3, the DNA is TGTGCCAGCAGCCAAGACAGGGGGCTAAACGAGCAGTACTTC. It specifies CASSQDRGLNEQYF.

The V call is TRBV6-5, the J call TRBJ1-4; the D is unclear. The CDR3 consists of 15 residues. CDR1 is MNHEY and CDR2 is SVGAGI in the germline V gene. Trimming stripped 6 bases from V and 10 bases from J, with 21 bases between. The CDR3: CASSPLARESRKLFF. Here the CDR3 DNA reads TGTGCCAGCAGCCCCCTTGCCCGGGAATCTCGAAAACTGTTTTTT.

The chain carries TRBV3-1 (or the pseudogene TRBV3-2) and TRBJ2-2; 11 nucleotides agree with TRBD2. The germline gives CDR1 LGHDT, CDR2 YNNKEL (reference sequence). Unmatched junction bases numbered 8, after V lost 5 bases and J lost 0 bases. CDR3 length equals 18 residues. The CDR3 is CASSKRLAGLANTGELFF. CDR3 DNA: TGTGCCAGCAGCAAACGACTAGCGGGACTCGCGAACACCGGGGAGCTGTTTTTT.

The rearrangement uses TRBV9 and TRBJ1-6; D unresolved. CDR1 is SGDLS, CDR2 YYNGEE, per germline. This CDR3 has 13 residues. V was clipped by 0 bases and J by 10 bases, with 8 bases between them. CDR3 in DNA: TGTGCCAGCAGCGTAGAGGAGGTCTCACCCCTCCACTTT. This translates into CASSVEEVSPLHF.